This TCR beta chain was recorded in a study of blood T cell repertoires in COVID-19. Study-wide context: Nucleic acid was either cDNA or gDNA, and it came from T cells, B-cell-depleted T cells, or PBMCs.

Method: immunoSEQ multiplex PCR; TCRdb's copy keeps in-frame clones and lacks some. The profile covers about 82,000 clones, with roughly three quarters appearing a single time and just over 35% taken by the ten largest. This clone appeared a few times. Seattle patient enrollment occurred during active infection, with longitudinal follow-up thereafter. The CDR3 covers 12 residues. Per germline, CDR1 SGHDN and CDR2 FVKESK. J lost 3 bases, V lost 11 bases, and 7 bases had no gene match. This sequence was found in a man in his 60s with COVID-19, enrolled during active disease. Sequencing was carried out using peripheral blood. V gene TRBV14 combines with J gene TRBJ2-7; 7 bases are a match to TRBD2. CDR3 residues: CASKSGGYEQYF. The CDR3 nucleotides read TGTGCCTCAAAATCGGGGGGCTACGAGCAGTACTTC. Supplemented by reference TRBV14 and TRBJ2-7, the full variable domain reads EAGVTQFPSHSVIEKGQTVTLRCDPISGHDNLYWYRRVMGKEIKFLLHFVKESKQDESGMPNNRFLAERTGGTYSTLKVQPAELEDSGVYFCASKSGGYEQYFGPGTRLTVT.